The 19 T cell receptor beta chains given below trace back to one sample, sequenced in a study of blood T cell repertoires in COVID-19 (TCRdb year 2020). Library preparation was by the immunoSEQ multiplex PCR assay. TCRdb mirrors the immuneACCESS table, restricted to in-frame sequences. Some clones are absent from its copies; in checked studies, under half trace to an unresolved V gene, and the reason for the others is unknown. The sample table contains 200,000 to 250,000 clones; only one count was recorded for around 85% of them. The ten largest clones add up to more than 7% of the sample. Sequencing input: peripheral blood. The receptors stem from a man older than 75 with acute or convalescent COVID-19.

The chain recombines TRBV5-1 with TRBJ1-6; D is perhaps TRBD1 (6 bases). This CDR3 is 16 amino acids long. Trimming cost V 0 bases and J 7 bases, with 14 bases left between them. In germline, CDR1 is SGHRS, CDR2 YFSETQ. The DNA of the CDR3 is TGCGCCAGCAGCTTGGAAGGTCCAAGGGGGAATTCACCCCTCCACTTT. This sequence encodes CASSLEGPRGNSPLHF.

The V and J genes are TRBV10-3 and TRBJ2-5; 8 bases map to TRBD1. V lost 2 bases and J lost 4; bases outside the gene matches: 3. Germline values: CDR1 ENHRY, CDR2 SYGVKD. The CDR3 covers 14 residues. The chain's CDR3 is CAISETQGGETQYF. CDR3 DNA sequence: TGTGCCATCAGTGAGACACAGGGGGGAGAGACCCAGTACTTC.

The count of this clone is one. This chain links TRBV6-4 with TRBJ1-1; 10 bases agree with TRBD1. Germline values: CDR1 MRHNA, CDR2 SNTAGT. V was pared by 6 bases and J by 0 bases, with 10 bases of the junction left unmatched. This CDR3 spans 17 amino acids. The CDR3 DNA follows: TGTGCCAGCAGCTTGGACAGGGGGGATATTATGAACACTGAAGCTTTCTTT. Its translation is CASSLDRGDIMNTEAFF.

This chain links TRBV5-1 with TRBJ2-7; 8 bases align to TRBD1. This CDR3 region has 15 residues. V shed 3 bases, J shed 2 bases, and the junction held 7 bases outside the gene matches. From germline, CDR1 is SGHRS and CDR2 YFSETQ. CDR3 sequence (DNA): TGCGCCAGCAGCTCAACAGGGGGTAGGACCTACGAGCAGTACTTC. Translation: CASSSTGGRTYEQYF.

This CDR3 reads CATSDNPGQSETQYF. The DNA of the CDR3 is TGTGCCACCAGTGATAATCCGGGACAATCAGAGACCCAGTACTTC. The chain recombines TRBV24-1 with TRBJ2-5, with D tentatively TRBD1 (6 bases). The CDR3 extends over 15 amino acids. Germline CDR1 and CDR2: KGHDR and SFDVKD. Trimming shortened V by 3 bases and J by 4 bases, and 14 bases separated the two germline ends.

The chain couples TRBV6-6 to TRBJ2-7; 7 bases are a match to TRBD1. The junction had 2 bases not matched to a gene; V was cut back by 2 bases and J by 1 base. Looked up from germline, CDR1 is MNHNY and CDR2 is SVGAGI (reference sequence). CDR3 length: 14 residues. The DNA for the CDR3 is TGTGCCAGCAGTTACAGGGGGCAGTCCTACGAGCAGTACTTC. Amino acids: CASSYRGQSYEQYF.

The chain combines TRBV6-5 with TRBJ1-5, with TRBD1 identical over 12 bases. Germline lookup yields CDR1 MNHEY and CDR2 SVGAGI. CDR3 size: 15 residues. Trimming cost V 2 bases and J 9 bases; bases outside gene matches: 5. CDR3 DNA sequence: TGTGCCAGCAGTTACCGGGACAGGGGGCACGGGCCCCAGCATTTT. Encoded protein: CASSYRDRGHGPQHF.

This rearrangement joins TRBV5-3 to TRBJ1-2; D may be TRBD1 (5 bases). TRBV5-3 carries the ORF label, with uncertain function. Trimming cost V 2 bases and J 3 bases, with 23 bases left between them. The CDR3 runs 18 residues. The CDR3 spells CARSFGTGFYRRYYGYTF. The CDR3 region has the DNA TGTGCCAGAAGCTTCGGTACCGGTTTCTACAGGCGGTACTATGGCTACACCTTC.

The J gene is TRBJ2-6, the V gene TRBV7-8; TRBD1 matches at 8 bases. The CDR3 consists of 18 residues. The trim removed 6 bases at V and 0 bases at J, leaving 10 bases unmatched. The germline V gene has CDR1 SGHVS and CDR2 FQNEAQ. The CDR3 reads CASSLWTGISSGANVLTF. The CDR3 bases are TGTGCCAGCAGTTTATGGACAGGGATTAGCTCTGGGGCCAACGTCCTGACTTTC.

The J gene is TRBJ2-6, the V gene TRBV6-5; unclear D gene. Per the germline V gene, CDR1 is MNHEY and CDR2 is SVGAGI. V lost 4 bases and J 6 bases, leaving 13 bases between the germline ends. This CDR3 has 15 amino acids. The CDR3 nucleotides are TGTGCCAGCAGTTGGGCGCCCATCCAGGCCAACGTCCTGACTTTC. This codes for CASSWAPIQANVLTF.

CDR3: CASSFDRGYYEQYF. CDR3 in DNA: TGTGCCAGCAGTTTTGACAGGGGCTACTACGAGCAGTACTTC. The gene calls are TRBV3-1 (or the pseudogene TRBV3-2) and TRBJ2-7, with 8 bases lining up with TRBD1. The CDR3 covers 14 residues. The trim removed 6 bases at V and 3 bases at J, leaving 7 bases unmatched. Germline V CDR1 and CDR2: LGHDT, YNNKEL (reference sequence).

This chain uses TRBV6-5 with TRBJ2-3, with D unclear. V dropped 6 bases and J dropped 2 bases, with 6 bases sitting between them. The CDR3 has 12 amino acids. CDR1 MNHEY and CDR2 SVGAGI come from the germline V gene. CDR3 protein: CASSGDTDTQYF. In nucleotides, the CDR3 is TGTGCCAGCAGCGGAGACACAGATACGCAGTATTTT.

As DNA, the CDR3 is TGTGCCAGCAGCATTTCAGGGATAGTGGGCTACACCTTC. It translates to CASSISGIVGYTF. The chain employs TRBV5-6 and TRBJ1-2; D may be TRBD1 (5 bases). Trimming stripped 4 bases from V and 8 bases from J, with 15 bases between. The CDR3 has 13 residues. Germline V CDR1 and CDR2: SGHDT, YYEEEE. Using reference TRBV5-6 and TRBJ1-2 for the parts outside the CDR3, the full variable domain is DAGVTQSPTHLIKTRGQQVTLRCSPKSGHDTVSWYQQALGQGPQFIFQYYEEEERQRGNFPDRFSGHQFPNYSSELNVNALLLGDSALYLCASSISGIVGYTFGSGTRLTVV.

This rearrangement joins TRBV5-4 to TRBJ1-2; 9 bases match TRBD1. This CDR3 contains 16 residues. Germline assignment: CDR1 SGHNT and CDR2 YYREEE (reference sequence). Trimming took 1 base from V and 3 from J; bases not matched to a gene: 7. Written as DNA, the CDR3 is TGTGCCAGCAGCTTGTCACAGGACAGGGGACACTATGGCTACACCTTC. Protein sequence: CASSLSQDRGHYGYTF. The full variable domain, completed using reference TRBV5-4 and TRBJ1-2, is ETGVTQSPTHLIKTRGQQVTLRCSSQSGHNTVSWYQQALGQGPQFIFQYYREEENGRGNFPPRFSGLQFPNYSSELNVNALELDDSALYLCASSLSQDRGHYGYTFGSGTRLTVV.

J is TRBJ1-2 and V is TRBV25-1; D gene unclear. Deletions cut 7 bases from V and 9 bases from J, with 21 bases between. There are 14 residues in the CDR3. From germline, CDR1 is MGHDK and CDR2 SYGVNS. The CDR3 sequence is CASKSRASGFSYTF. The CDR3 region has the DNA TGTGCCAGCAAGTCGCGCGCCTCAGGATTTAGCTACACCTTC.

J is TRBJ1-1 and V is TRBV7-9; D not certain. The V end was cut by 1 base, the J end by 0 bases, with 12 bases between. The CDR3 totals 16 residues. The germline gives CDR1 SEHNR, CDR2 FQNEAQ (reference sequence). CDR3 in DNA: TGTGCCAGCAGCTTAGGACTGTTCGGATTGAACACTGAAGCTTTCTTT. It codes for CASSLGLFGLNTEAFF.

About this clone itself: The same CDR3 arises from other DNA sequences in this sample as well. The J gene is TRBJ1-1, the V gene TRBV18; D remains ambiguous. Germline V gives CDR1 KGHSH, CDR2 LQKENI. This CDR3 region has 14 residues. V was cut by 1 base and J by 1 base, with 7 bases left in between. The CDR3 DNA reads TGTGCCAGCTCACCACAGGGAGGGAACACTGAAGCTTTCTTT. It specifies CASSPQGGNTEAFF. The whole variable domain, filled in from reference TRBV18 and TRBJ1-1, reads NAGVMQNPRHLVRRRGQEARLRCSPMKGHSHVYWYRQLPEEGLKFMVYLQKENIIDESGMPKERFSAEFPKEGPSILRIQQVVRGDSAAYFCASSPQGGNTEAFFGQGTRLTVV.

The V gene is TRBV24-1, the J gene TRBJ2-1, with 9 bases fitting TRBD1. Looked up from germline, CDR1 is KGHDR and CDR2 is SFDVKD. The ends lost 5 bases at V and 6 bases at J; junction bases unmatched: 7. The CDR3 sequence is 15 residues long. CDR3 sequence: CATSALGTGSNEQFF. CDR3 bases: TGTGCCACCAGTGCCTTAGGGACAGGGTCCAATGAGCAGTTCTTC.

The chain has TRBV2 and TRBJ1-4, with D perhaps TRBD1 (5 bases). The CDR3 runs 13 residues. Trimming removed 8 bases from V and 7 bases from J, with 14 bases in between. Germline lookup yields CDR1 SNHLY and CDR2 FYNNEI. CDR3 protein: CASVRGMGEKLFF. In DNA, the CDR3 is TGTGCCAGCGTAAGGGGCATGGGTGAAAAACTGTTTTTT.